The source of this T cell receptor beta chain is a study of T cell responses to AZD1222 COVID-19 vaccine. The table came from immunoSEQ multiplex PCR; TCRdb's copy has only in-frame clones and leaves some out. Of around 140,000 clones in the sample, 75% to 95% were seen once. Germline V CDR1 and CDR2: SGHTA, FQGNSA. This CDR3 region has 16 residues. The V segment lost 2 bases and the J segment 3 bases; nucleotides outside the gene matches: 7. Sequenced material: peripheral blood, taken 28 days after the second dose of the MenACWY control vaccine. The TCR comes from an adult who received the MenACWY meningococcal vaccine as a control. The chain links TRBV7-2 to TRBJ2-3, with TRBD2 identical over 8 bases. The CDR3 bases are TGTGCCAGCAGCTTACTTGCGGGAGGATCTACAGATACGCAGTATTTT. This translates into CASSLLAGGSTDTQYF.